What follows are 27 T cell receptor beta chains derived from one specimen sequenced in a study of T cells expressing NK-cell markers. Reanalyzing the 5' RACE reads, TCRdb keeps one entry per CDR3 protein, without DNA. This listing includes 500,000 or so distinct CDR3 sequences. Sequencing input: blood T cells: a sorted CD56 or NKG2C T cell subset, CD4+ or CD8+ T cells, or bulk PBMC T cells (not recorded which). Receptors originate from a man aged 18 to 30 in good health.

The chain links TRBV10-2 to TRBJ2-1. Germline CDR1 is WSHSY and CDR2 is SAAADI. CDR3 length: 15 residues. The CDR3 loop is CASSETVPSSNEQFF.

The gene calls are TRBV29-1 and TRBJ2-6. The germline gives CDR1 SQVTM, CDR2 ANQGSEA. The CDR3 loop spans 16 amino acids. The CDR3: CSVSGLGSSGANVLTF.

The rearrangement links TRBV6-1 to TRBJ2-1; TCRdb's D call of TRBD2 is untestable without DNA. The germline V gene has CDR1 MNHNS and CDR2 SASEGT. The CDR3 sequence is 16 residues long. The CDR3 loop reads CASSLAPGLASNEQFF.

The V call is TRBV6-1, the J call TRBJ1-1. CDR1 and CDR2 (germline): MNHNS, SASEGT. There are 13 residues in the CDR3. The CDR3 reads CASTGGGNTEAFF.

The rearrangement links TRBV5-1 to TRBJ2-1; without DNA, the TCRdb call of TRBD1 cannot be checked. CDR3 length: 15 amino acids. Germline V gene sequence: CDR1 SGHRS, CDR2 YFSETQ. CDR3 in amino acids: CASSRDTGSYNEQFF.

The chain couples TRBV27 to TRBJ2-1; TCRdb's D call of TRBD2 is untestable without DNA. Germline V gives CDR1 MNHEY, CDR2 SMNVEV (reference sequence). The CDR3 extends over 16 amino acids. The CDR3 is CASSYGLLTTYNEQFF.

V usage is TRBV7-9 and J usage is TRBJ1-2; the D gene TCRdb calls, TRBD1, cannot be checked with no DNA. Germline lookup yields CDR1 SEHNR and CDR2 FQNEAQ (reference sequence). The CDR3 covers 16 residues. CDR3: CASSLVRLSGGSGYTF.

The chain has TRBV28 and TRBJ2-7; the D call of TRBD1 rests on TCRdb alone, since no DNA is present to check it. Germline CDR1 MDHEN, CDR2 SYDVKM. The length of the CDR3 is 14 residues. CDR3 residues: CASREAGGSYEQYF.

The chain links TRBV5-5 to TRBJ2-2; TCRdb calls TRBD1, which cannot be checked without DNA. The CDR3 contains 16 residues. Germline values: CDR1 SGHKS, CDR2 YYEKEE (reference sequence). The CDR3 region is CASSWGQGANTGELFF. Full variable domain (outside the CDR3, taken from reference TRBV5-5 and TRBJ2-2): DAGVTQSPTHLIKTRGQQVTLRCSPISGHKSVSWYQQVLGQGPQFIFQYYEKEERGRGNFPDRFSARQFPNYSSELNVNALLLGDSALYLCASSWGQGANTGELFFGEGSRLTVL.

CDR3 region: CASSPFRDRAYEQYF. This sequence joins TRBV18 and TRBJ2-7; TCRdb returns TRBD1, unconfirmable since there is no DNA. The germline gives CDR1 KGHSH, CDR2 LQKENI. This CDR3 spans 15 amino acids.

This chain uses TRBV28 with TRBJ2-1. Germline lookup yields CDR1 MDHEN and CDR2 SYDVKM. The CDR3 consists of 15 residues. The chain's CDR3 is CASRGSIYVGNEQFF.

The rearrangement links TRBV10-3 to TRBJ1-2; the D gene TCRdb calls, TRBD1, cannot be checked with no DNA. Looked up from germline, CDR1 is ENHRY and CDR2 is SYGVKD. The CDR3 contains 14 residues. CDR3 in amino acids: CAISAGSGNYGYTF.

The chain has TRBV28 and TRBJ2-1; TCRdb calls TRBD2, which cannot be checked without DNA. Germline V lookup: CDR1 MDHEN, CDR2 SYDVKM. This CDR3 is built from 14 residues. CDR3 region: CASLKGLVGNEQFF.

The V call is TRBV28, the J call TRBJ2-7; TCRdb reports TRBD1, a call that lacks DNA to check it against. The germline V gene has CDR1 MDHEN and CDR2 SYDVKM. This CDR3 spans 13 amino acids. This CDR3 is CATMRGTNYEQYF.

V and J are TRBV27 and TRBJ1-5; with no DNA, the TCRdb D assignment of TRBD1 cannot be verified. The CDR3 covers 14 residues. Per the germline V gene, CDR1 is MNHEY and CDR2 is SMNVEV (reference sequence). This chain's CDR3 is CASSPWDREGPQHF.

This rearrangement joins TRBV10-3 to TRBJ2-6; TCRdb designates TRBD2, a call that cannot be tested without DNA. CDR3 length: 18 residues. CDR1 and CDR2 (germline): ENHRY, SYGVKD. The CDR3 loop is CAISPGTSGRYGANVLTF.

V usage is TRBV20-1 and J usage is TRBJ2-1; TCRdb indicates TRBD1, and absent DNA this call remains unverified. CDR1 and CDR2 from the germline V gene are DFQATT and SNEGSKA (reference sequence). CDR3 length: 14 amino acids. The CDR3 loop reads CSAAGPPGGWEQFF.

V is TRBV27 and J is TRBJ2-2; as DNA is missing, the TRBD1 call by TCRdb cannot be tested. Germline-derived CDR1 and CDR2 are MNHEY and SMNVEV (reference sequence). The CDR3 covers 15 residues. The CDR3 protein is CASKGDPVNTGELFF.

This rearrangement joins TRBV12-3 or TRBV12-4 to TRBJ2-1. The CDR3 length is 14 residues. CDR3 protein: CASRTRSSYNEQFF.

This CDR3 reads CASSLPRQGQETQYF. V and J are TRBV5-4 and TRBJ2-5; TCRdb's D call, TRBD1, is unchecked because there is no DNA. Germline CDR1 SGHNT, CDR2 YYREEE (reference sequence). The CDR3 has 15 residues.

The V call is TRBV19, the J call TRBJ1-5; lacking DNA, the TRBD1 call made by TCRdb goes unchecked. Germline CDR1 LNHDA, CDR2 SQIVND (reference sequence). The CDR3 is 13 residues long. CDR3 loop: CASHDRNNQPQHF.

The CDR3 reads CASSQDLPGAEQFF. This sequence joins TRBV14 and TRBJ2-1; lacking DNA, the TRBD1 call made by TCRdb goes unchecked. The CDR3 loop spans 14 amino acids. Germline V gene data show CDR1 as SGHDN and CDR2 as FVKESK.

The chain combines TRBV9 with TRBJ1-6; TCRdb names TRBD1, which stays unverified in the absence of DNA. This CDR3 region has 15 residues. Germline CDR1 is SGDLS and CDR2 is YYNGEE. The CDR3 sequence is CASSVRDRGKSPLHF.

This chain joins TRBV19 and TRBJ2-5; with no DNA, the TCRdb D assignment of TRBD2 cannot be verified. This CDR3 is 14 amino acids long. Germline V gene lookup returns CDR1 LNHDA and CDR2 SQIVND (reference sequence). The CDR3 sequence is CASSLNLASETQYF.

This chain joins TRBV12-3 or TRBV12-4 and TRBJ2-1; TCRdb indicates TRBD1, and absent DNA this call remains unverified. This CDR3 has 12 amino acids. This CDR3 reads CASSPSGTGEFF.

The chain links TRBV13 to TRBJ1-5; TCRdb's assignment of TRBD1 cannot be checked, as there is no DNA. From germline, CDR1 is PRHDT and CDR2 FYEKMQ (reference sequence). The CDR3 covers 12 residues. The CDR3 sequence is CASGQINQPQHF.

The chain carries TRBV6-5 and TRBJ2-1; TCRdb returns TRBD2, unconfirmable since there is no DNA. This CDR3 has 17 residues. In germline, CDR1 is MNHEY, CDR2 SVGAGI. The CDR3 region is CASSSPSGLAGPGEQFF.